This section outlines one T cell receptor (beta chain) sequence together with its context. Its target is not known. Distinct nucleotide sequences in the sample also encode this CDR3. Isolated RNA was reverse transcribed in full, so expressed TCRB transcripts were sequenced. Assay: immunoSEQ multiplex PCR; the TCRdb copy retains only in-frame clones and omits some. This table has 860,000 or so clones, roughly 17% appearing once. The source of the sample is a study of beta chain features in type 1 diabetes. From germline, CDR1 is ENHRY and CDR2 SYGVKD. The CDR3 extends over 12 amino acids. V lost 0 bases to trimming and J lost 6 bases, with 4 bases between them. Study findings and constraints: In cDNA sequencing, cells with high TCR expression could be over-represented. Short templates might get an advantage during PCR, and this would be equal in patients and controls.

Sequenced: naive CD4+ T cells from blood. The clonotype was recovered from a woman aged 18-29 years in good health. This chain uses TRBV10-3 with TRBJ2-3, with no clear D. For the CDR3, the DNA is TGTGCCATCAGTGAGTCGCGGGATACGCAGTATTTT. This translates into CAISESRDTQYF.